The following is a T cell receptor (beta chain) sequence with its context. Original analysis: It was from reference gene primer amplification that nucleated cell counts were estimated. Clones were sequenced by immunoSEQ multiplex PCR, and TCRdb holds only the in-frame ones, with some missing. Clone size and the V and J calls come from that table; the DNA yielded D and trimming. The sample lists under 300,000 clones, about nine tenths seen once, with less than 8% in the top ten. CDR1 KGHDR and CDR2 SFDVKD come from the germline V gene. CDR3 length: 11 amino acids. Trimming shortened V by 9 bases and J by 2 bases, and 6 bases separated the two germline ends. The sample originates from a study of blood T cell repertoires in COVID-19. Study at large: COVID-19 samples collected from the United States, Italy and Spain covered acute and convalescent phases.

The receptor's source is a man aged 55 to 70 with acute or convalescent COVID-19. The chain links TRBV24-1 to TRBJ2-5; the D is unclear. The specimen was peripheral blood. The CDR3 here is CATAQQETQYF. CDR3 in DNA: TGTGCCACCGCACAGCAAGAGACCCAGTACTTC.